Below, 11 T cell receptor beta chains from the same sample are listed, as sequenced in a study of blood T cell repertoires in COVID-19. Generated by immunoSEQ multiplex PCR, the TCRdb table keeps only in-frame clones and is missing some. The sample lists tens of thousands of clones, 74% occurring once. The source material was peripheral blood. Source of these receptors: a woman older than 75 with acute or convalescent COVID-19.

V gene TRBV10-1 combines with J gene TRBJ2-1, with a possible D match to TRBD1 (6 bases). The ends were cut back, 0 bases at V and 7 bases at J, with 10 bases in the middle. Germline CDR1 and CDR2: WNHNN and SYGVQD (reference sequence). CDR3 length equals 14 residues. The CDR3 sequence is CASSESGGRNEQFF. The CDR3 nucleotides are TGCGCCAGCAGTGAGTCAGGGGGTAGGAATGAGCAGTTCTTC.

The chain joins TRBV25-1 to TRBJ2-2; 7 bases agree with TRBD2. CDR3 length: 15 residues. J gave up 3 bases and V 7 bases, and 8 bases lay outside the gene matches. The germline CDR1 and CDR2 sequences are MGHDK and SYGVNS. CDR3 in DNA: TGTGCCAGCAAGTCTCTAGGACTAGACACCGGGGAGCTGTTTTTT. Translation gives CASKSLGLDTGELFF.

This clone has a handful of counts. This rearrangement joins TRBV27 to TRBJ1-5; D might be TRBD1 (6 bases). Trimming stripped 3 bases from V and 4 bases from J, with 13 bases between. The CDR3 is 15 residues long. Germline CDR1 reads MNHEY; CDR2 reads SMNVEV (reference sequence). In DNA, the CDR3 is TGTGCCAGCAGTTTGGGCAGGGGCTGGAATCAGCCCCAGCATTTT. This translates into CASSLGRGWNQPQHF.

CDR3 residues: CASSRRDSAEKLFF. Written as DNA, the CDR3 is TGTGCCAGCAGCCGCCGAGACAGTGCTGAAAAACTGTTTTTT. This chain joins TRBV7-2 and TRBJ1-4; TRBD1 is a possible D gene (5 bases). This CDR3 is 14 amino acids long. Germline V gene sequence: CDR1 SGHTA, CDR2 FQGNSA. V was clipped by 5 bases and J by 7 bases, with 14 bases between them.

The chain recombines TRBV24-1 with TRBJ2-5; 7 bases are a match to TRBD2. The CDR3 loop spans 14 amino acids. Germline CDR1 KGHDR, CDR2 SFDVKD. After removal of 2 bases from V and 7 bases from J, the junction contained 6 bases not matched to a gene. The CDR3 reads CATSDSPGRGTQYF. Written as DNA, the CDR3 is TGTGCCACCAGTGATTCCCCGGGGAGGGGGACCCAGTACTTC.

This chain links TRBV19 with TRBJ1-1; 10 bases are a match to TRBD1. The ends lost 5 bases at V and 6 bases at J; junction bases unmatched: 9. This CDR3 comprises 15 residues. Germline CDR1 and CDR2: LNHDA and SQIVND (reference sequence). The CDR3 loop reads CASSVTGGGESEAFF. As DNA, the CDR3 is TGTGCCAGTAGTGTGACAGGGGGCGGGGAGTCTGAAGCTTTCTTT.

This chain links TRBV19 with TRBJ2-1; 9 nucleotides line up with TRBD2. V lost 7 bases and J lost 0; bases outside the gene matches: 4. Germline V gene sequence: CDR1 LNHDA, CDR2 SQIVND (reference sequence). CDR3 length equals 15 residues. The CDR3 DNA reads as TGTGCCAGTATTTCTAGCGGGGCCTCCTACAATGAGCAGTTCTTC. Protein: CASISSGASYNEQFF.

The rearrangement links TRBV7-9 to TRBJ1-1; 9 bases match TRBD1. The germline V gene encodes CDR1 SEHNR and CDR2 FQNEAQ (reference sequence). The CDR3 is 14 amino acids. J gave up 4 bases and V 5 bases, and 5 bases lay outside the gene matches. CDR3 DNA: TGTGCCAGCAGCCCCGGACAGGGGCCCACTGAAGCTTTCTTT. Encoded protein: CASSPGQGPTEAFF.

This clone was picked up one time. This chain uses TRBV30 with TRBJ1-2, with 8 bases aligning to TRBD1. This CDR3 region has 14 residues. Germline CDR1 and CDR2: GTSNPN and SVGIG (reference sequence). Trimming cost V 1 base and J 4 bases; bases outside gene matches: 5. This CDR3 reads CAWSGTGGTYGYTF. In DNA form, the CDR3 reads TGTGCCTGGAGTGGTACAGGGGGGACCTATGGCTACACCTTC.

This clone was observed once. V gene TRBV28 combines with J gene TRBJ1-1; 8 bases agree with TRBD1. The CDR3 runs to 14 residues. Losses at the gene ends were 5 bases for V and 5 bases for J; bases not matched to a gene: 7. CDR1 and CDR2 (germline): MDHEN, SYDVKM. The DNA for the CDR3 is TGTGCCAGCAGTCCGACAGGGGTGTGGACTGAAGCTTTCTTT. This codes for CASSPTGVWTEAFF.

This clone was observed a handful of times. J is TRBJ1-1 and V is TRBV28, with a weak D call TRBD1 (6 bases). The CDR3 consists of 14 residues. CDR1 and CDR2 (germline): MDHEN, SYDVKM. The V gene lost 4 bases and the J gene lost 5 bases, with 14 bases spanning the gap. CDR3 amino acids: CASSSPTGLTEAFF. In DNA, the CDR3 is TGTGCCAGCAGTTCCCCAACAGGGTTGACTGAAGCTTTCTTT.